The 21 T cell receptor beta chains given below trace back to one sample, sequenced in a study of cytomegalovirus exposure and HLA in healthy donors. The method was immunoSEQ multiplex PCR; TCRdb's version includes in-frame clones alone and lacks a portion of them. The repertoire holds some 120,000 clones, with about 91% as singletons. Material for sequencing was PBMCs. Receptor source: a woman aged 18-35 years in good health and CMV-seronegative.

The chain couples TRBV2 to TRBJ1-1; 7 positions agree with TRBD1. The CDR3 loop spans 15 amino acids. The V and J ends lost 7 bases and 1 base, in that order; junction bases with no gene match: 9. The germline CDR1 and CDR2 sequences are SNHLY and FYNNEI. The CDR3 loop is CASTLGDSPNTEAFF. The CDR3, as DNA: TGTGCCAGCACCTTGGGGGACAGCCCGAACACTGAAGCTTTCTTT.

V is TRBV6-5 and J is TRBJ1-1, with D unresolved. CDR3 length: 13 residues. V shed 8 bases and J shed 3 bases, with 13 bases lying between them. CDR1 and CDR2 from the germline V gene are MNHEY and SVGAGI. The CDR3 DNA sequence: TGTGCCAGCCTTTTCAGTCAGGACACTGAAGCTTTCTTT. Translating it yields CASLFSQDTEAFF.

The rearrangement joins TRBV4-3 to TRBJ2-7; TRBD1 agrees at 9 bases. The germline CDR1 and CDR2 sequences are LGHNA and YSLEER. This CDR3 spans 15 amino acids. V dropped 0 bases and J dropped 4; count of bases not matched to a gene: 4. CDR3 sequence: CASSQEGTGIYEQYF. CDR3 nucleotide sequence: TGCGCCAGCAGCCAAGAAGGGACAGGGATTTACGAGCAGTACTTC.

The V and J genes are TRBV5-1 and TRBJ1-5, with a possible D match to TRBD1 (5 bases). The CDR3 has 15 residues. The V gene lost 0 bases and the J gene lost 5 bases, with 12 bases spanning the gap. Germline CDR1 is SGHRS and CDR2 is YFSETQ. CDR3 coding DNA: TGCGCCAGCAGCTTGGTCGCGGGGCTGGATCAGCCCCAGCATTTT. Translating gives CASSLVAGLDQPQHF.

The chain is built from TRBV5-5 and TRBJ2-1; unclear D gene. Per the germline V gene, CDR1 is SGHKS and CDR2 is YYEKEE (reference sequence). The CDR3 totals 11 residues. V was trimmed by 3 bases and J by 7 bases, leaving 5 bases between them. Here the CDR3 DNA reads TGTGCCAGCAGCTCGGGTAATGAGCAGTTCTTC. Amino acid sequence: CASSSGNEQFF.

This clone was recorded once. This chain uses TRBV23-1 with TRBJ1-2, with a tentative D call TRBD1 (5 bases). TRBV23-1 is an open reading frame, and its role is uncertain. The CDR3 covers 14 residues. Trimming shortened V by 7 bases and J by 4 bases, and 16 bases separated the two germline ends. This chain's CDR3 is CASIRRGKPYGYTF. In DNA, the CDR3 is TGCGCCAGCATTAGGAGGGGAAAGCCCTATGGCTACACCTTC.

CDR3: CASSAEGFGEQFF. The CDR3 DNA sequence: TGTGCCAGTAGTGCAGAGGGTTTTGGTGAGCAGTTCTTC. V gene TRBV19 combines with J gene TRBJ2-1; D is possibly TRBD2 (5 bases). V dropped 5 bases and J dropped 9 bases, with 14 bases sitting between them. The CDR3 extends over 13 amino acids. Germline V CDR1 and CDR2: LNHDA, SQIVND (reference sequence).

The chain joins TRBV9 to TRBJ2-7; 7 positions agree with TRBD1. V trimming: 0 bases; J trimming: 0 bases; junction bases outside the gene matches: 6. CDR3 length: 16 residues. Germline CDR1 reads SGDLS; CDR2 reads YYNGEE. CDR3 loop: CASSVGTGANSYEQYF. CDR3 in DNA: TGTGCCAGCAGCGTAGGAACAGGGGCGAACTCCTACGAGCAGTACTTC.

This rearrangement joins TRBV7-2 to TRBJ1-2; 9 positions match TRBD1. This CDR3 has 14 residues. CDR1 is SGHTA, CDR2 FQGNSA, per germline. With 5 bases clipped from V and 4 bases from J, the junction kept 5 bases outside the gene matches. CDR3 protein: CASSPQGASYGYTF. The CDR3 coding sequence is TGTGCCAGCAGCCCACAGGGGGCGAGCTATGGCTACACCTTC.

The V gene is TRBV7-9, the J gene TRBJ1-2, with D unresolved. Trimming removed 2 bases at V and 0 bases at J, with 10 bases between. Germline lookup yields CDR1 SEHNR and CDR2 FQNEAQ (reference sequence). This CDR3 is built from 15 residues. CDR3 in amino acids: CASSLLLPANYGYTF. The CDR3 nucleotides read TGTGCCAGCAGCTTACTGCTTCCAGCTAACTATGGCTACACCTTC.

V usage is TRBV27 and J usage is TRBJ1-3; TRBD1 matches 8 bases. Germline assignment: CDR1 MNHEY and CDR2 SMNVEV (reference sequence). The junction had 8 bases not matched to a gene; V was cut back by 6 bases and J by 7 bases. The CDR3 is made up of 14 amino acids. CDR3 residues: CASSERQGWNTIYF. CDR3 in DNA: TGTGCCAGCAGCGAAAGACAGGGGTGGAACACCATATATTTT.

J is TRBJ2-3 and V is TRBV6-6; TRBD2 aligns across 7 bases. In germline, CDR1 is MNHNY, CDR2 SVGAGI (reference sequence). Trimming took 7 bases from V and 0 from J; bases not matched to a gene: 4. The CDR3 is made up of 14 amino acids. Here the CDR3 DNA reads TGTGCCAGCACCTTTAGCGGGAGCACAGATACGCAGTATTTT. It codes for CASTFSGSTDTQYF.

V and J are TRBV7-6 and TRBJ2-6; D is uncertain. V was cut by 0 bases and J by 3 bases, with 15 bases left in between. CDR3 length: 18 residues. Germline CDR1 and CDR2: SGHVS and FNYEAQ. CDR3 in DNA: TGTGCCAGCAGCTTAGCCGCTAGTTTGGTCTTTGGGGCCAACGTCCTGACTTTC. Encoded protein: CASSLAASLVFGANVLTF. The complete variable domain, with remaining parts taken from reference TRBV7-6 and TRBJ2-6, reads GAGVSQSPRYKVTKRGQDVALRCDPISGHVSLYWYRQALGQGPEFLTYFNYEAQQDKSGLPNDRFSAERPEGSISTLTIQRTEQRDSAMYRCASSLAASLVFGANVLTFGAGSRLTVL.

The rearrangement links TRBV5-1 to TRBJ1-3; 9 positions agree with TRBD1. From germline, CDR1 is SGHRS and CDR2 YFSETQ. V lost 4 bases to trimming and J lost 4 bases; unmatched junction nucleotides: 6. The CDR3 has 15 residues. The DNA for the CDR3 is TGCGCCAGCAGCCAGACAGGGGGAGTGGGAAACACCATATATTTT. Protein sequence: CASSQTGGVGNTIYF.

This clone has a single count. V and J are TRBV6-5 and TRBJ2-1; 11 nucleotides align to TRBD2. The CDR3 runs 16 residues. CDR1 is MNHEY and CDR2 is SVGAGI in the germline V gene. V shed 4 bases and J 6 bases; nucleotides not matched to a gene: 8. The CDR3 DNA is TGTGCCAGCAGTTCACTACTAGCGGGGGCCCTCAATGAGCAGTTCTTC. This gives the protein CASSSLLAGALNEQFF.

The chain combines TRBV29-1 with TRBJ2-1, with TRBD1 identical over 9 bases. CDR1 and CDR2 from the germline V gene are SQVTM and ANQGSEA. The CDR3 covers 12 residues. Losses at the gene ends were 8 bases for V and 9 bases for J; bases not matched to a gene: 8. CDR3 sequence: CSFSRDRVEQFF. CDR3 coding DNA: TGCAGCTTCAGCCGGGACAGGGTTGAGCAGTTCTTC.

This sequence joins TRBV7-2 and TRBJ1-2; maybe TRBD1 (6 bases). This CDR3 comprises 13 residues. Trimming pared 1 base from V and 7 bases from J, leaving 10 bases between. Looked up from germline, CDR1 is SGHTA and CDR2 is FQGNSA. CDR3 in DNA: TGTGCCAGCAGCTTAGGACAGGTCGCTGGCTACACCTTC. Its protein product is CASSLGQVAGYTF.

V usage is TRBV30 and J usage is TRBJ1-5, with 7 bases that match TRBD1. The CDR3 consists of 14 residues. The J segment lost 4 bases and the V segment lost 5 bases, leaving 8 bases of the junction unmatched. Germline V gene data show CDR1 as GTSNPN and CDR2 as SVGIG (reference sequence). For the CDR3, the DNA is TGTGCCTGGGAGACAGGGTGGCGGAATCAGCCCCAGCATTTT. This codes for CAWETGWRNQPQHF. Together with reference TRBV30 and TRBJ1-5, the CDR3 gives the full variable domain: SQTIHQWPATLVQPVGSPLSLECTVEGTSNPNLYWYRQAAGRGLQLLFYSVGIGQISSEVPQNLSASRPQDRQFILSSKKLLLSDSGFYLCAWETGWRNQPQHFGDGTRLSIL.

The genes are TRBV7-9 and TRBJ1-2; the D is unclear. This CDR3 is 14 amino acids long. V lost 1 base and J lost 5, with 11 bases in between. Germline CDR1 reads SEHNR; CDR2 reads FQNEAQ (reference sequence). In DNA form, the CDR3 reads TGTGCCAGCAGCTTAGACCCGGGGATTTATGGCTACACCTTC. This sequence encodes CASSLDPGIYGYTF.

The chain has TRBV2 and TRBJ1-4, with D uncertain. Trimming took 6 bases from V and 0 from J, leaving 14 bases between them. The length of the CDR3 is 16 residues. Germline CDR1 is SNHLY and CDR2 is FYNNEI. The CDR3 coding sequence is TGTGCCAGCAGAGTCAGTAACGATGCAACTAATGAAAAACTGTTTTTT. It specifies CASRVSNDATNEKLFF. Variable domain in full (rest from reference TRBV2 and TRBJ1-4): EPEVTQTPSHQVTQMGQEVILRCVPISNHLYFYWYRQILGQKVEFLVSFYNNEISEKSEIFDDQFSVERPDGSNFTLKIRSTKLEDSAMYFCASRVSNDATNEKLFFGSGTQLSVL.

The rearrangement links TRBV10-3 to TRBJ1-2, with 10 bases matching TRBD1. V was pared by 2 bases and J by 5 bases, with 8 bases of the junction left unmatched. The CDR3 length is 16 residues. Germline V gene lookup returns CDR1 ENHRY and CDR2 SYGVKD. The CDR3 DNA sequence: TGTGCCATCAGTGAGCTAAGCGACAGGGGGCCATATGGCTACACCTTC. Translating gives CAISELSDRGPYGYTF.